The present entry profiles one T cell receptor beta chain with its context. Patients were all untreated before their thyroid surgery. The data were obtained in a study of metastatic and nonmetastatic thyroid tumors. Overall study: Repertoire comparisons spanned blood and tumor or nodule tissue from malignant and benign thyroid patients.

Authors' processing steps: Building a distant-metastasis classifier for papillary thyroid cancer drew on CDR3 differences across clinicopathological groups. TCRdb redid the clone calls on the PCR reads using MiXCR. The V and J calls were determined by TCRdb, not by the authors. The repertoire holds 18,000 or so clones, more than 25% seen once, with 13% in the top ten. J lost 3 bases, V lost 6 bases, and 13 bases had no gene match. The CDR3 totals 16 residues. CDR1 and CDR2 from the germline V gene are DFQATT and SNEGSKA (reference sequence). The chain joins TRBV20-1 to TRBJ2-7; 11 bases are shared with TRBD2. This receptor was identified in a female donor with papillary thyroid cancer or a benign thyroid nodule (not recorded which). Some clones in this sample may be carry-over from other donors' samples. The sequenced material came from tumor tissue. Written as DNA, the CDR3 is TGCAGTGCCCCTACGAATCTAGCGGGAGGTGGCTACGAGCAGTACTTC. Amino acid sequence: CSAPTNLAGGGYEQYF.